This T cell receptor (beta chain) was profiled in a study of Graves' ophthalmopathy and Graves' hyperthyroidism. Notes on the study in general: Most expanded clonotypes from thyroid (those above 0.001 frequency) were also found in blood.

Points on this clonotype: Its target is not known.

The germline V gene has CDR1 SGHTA and CDR2 FQGTGA. This CDR3 has 15 residues. The authors amplified TCR beta CDR3 regions from RNA transcripts. RT-PCR with HTBI primers came first, then second-round multiplex PCR. TCRdb passed the multiplex PCR reads through MiXCR, listing each CDR3 protein once. Altogether 230,000 or so distinct CDR3 sequences are present, around 45% being singletons, with the ten largest covering around half. For donors with ophthalmopathy, the disease showed moderate-to-severe activity, reached CAS ≥3 and NOSPECS ≥4, and had lasted under 3 months. Patients were excluded if they had other autoimmune diseases or uncontrolled infections, and likewise if pregnancy or lactation applied. Clinicians made diagnoses from clinical symptoms, serum thyroxine, TRAb, thyroid ultrasound and orbital computed tomography.

Sequencing was performed on peripheral blood. The chain links TRBV7-3 to TRBJ2-7; 10 positions match TRBD1. The tail of the sequence fits TRBJ2-1 better, so the J call may be wrong. The clonotype comes from an adult man with Graves' ophthalmopathy. In DNA form, the CDR3 reads TGTGCCAGCAGCTCTACCGGGACAGGGGATTCCGGGCAGTTCTTC. This translates into CASSSTGTGDSGQFF.